What follows are 18 T cell receptor beta chains derived from one specimen sequenced in a study of shared clonotypes between healthy human individuals (dated by TCRdb to 2018 to 2021). Libraries were built with the immunoSEQ multiplex PCR assay. TCRdb limited this immuneACCESS table to in-frame rearrangements with V and J called. A share of clones is missing; checked studies link under half to unresolved V genes, and the rest is unexplained. The sample table holds 850,000 to 1,200,000 clones, of which under 80% were seen once. The top ten clones comprise 1.4% to 1.5% of the sample. Sequences were obtained from memory CD4+ T cells sorted from blood. The cell subset or site label for this specimen denotes: CD45RA-negative fraction. Every receptor here comes from a young man in good health.

The CDR3 DNA reads TGTGCCAGCAGCCGGGAGTCGGGGGGCGAGCAGTTCTTC. Translating gives CASSRESGGEQFF. The chain uses TRBV5-4 and TRBJ2-1; tentative D call: TRBD2 (7 bases). Per the germline V gene, CDR1 is SGHNT and CDR2 is YYREEE (reference sequence). Deletions cut 4 bases from V and 10 bases from J, with 15 bases between. The CDR3 totals 13 residues.

This clone was seen a handful of times. The gene calls are TRBV9 and TRBJ2-3; D is possibly TRBD1 (5 bases). The CDR3 is 13 residues long. Germline V gene sequence: CDR1 SGDLS, CDR2 YYNGEE. V lost 4 bases, J lost 5 bases, and 11 bases lay in between. This chain's CDR3 is CASSPIREDTQYF. The CDR3 DNA reads TGTGCCAGCAGCCCTATCAGGGAAGATACGCAGTATTTT.

A word on this clone: Other DNA sequences in the sample encode the same CDR3. The V call is TRBV7-3, the J call TRBJ2-3, with TRBD1 identical over 11 bases. The V gene's germline CDR1 is SGHTA and CDR2 FQGTGA. The length of the CDR3 is 14 residues. V gave up 5 bases and J gave up 6 bases; unmatched junction bases: 4. The CDR3, as DNA: TGTGCCAGCAGCCGGGACAGGGGGACTGATACGCAGTATTTT. Its protein product is CASSRDRGTDTQYF.

The chain combines TRBV5-5 with TRBJ2-7; D unresolved. CDR3 length: 11 amino acids. The germline V gene encodes CDR1 SGHKS and CDR2 YYEKEE (reference sequence). The V end lost 2 bases, the J end lost 6 bases, and 6 bases lay between the germline ends. For the CDR3, the DNA is TGTGCCAGCAGCTTTCAAGTCGAGCAGTACTTC. This translates into CASSFQVEQYF.

This clone was found once. Given a much more abundant clone one base away, this may be a read error. This chain connects TRBV11-2 to TRBJ1-2; D unresolved. CDR1 SGHAT and CDR2 FQNNGV come from the germline V gene. This CDR3 has 12 amino acids. The ends were cut back, 1 base at V and 4 bases at J, with 4 bases in the middle. DNA of the CDR3: TGTGCCAGCAGCTTAGGCGGCTATGGCTACACCTTC. As protein: CASSLGGYGYTF.

In its sample, this clone was seen many times. The rearrangement joins TRBV7-8 to TRBJ1-4; 7 bases line up with TRBD1. CDR3 size: 13 residues. V was pared by 6 bases and J by 7 bases, with 5 bases of the junction left unmatched. CDR1 and CDR2 (germline): SGHVS, FQNEAQ. CDR3 sequence: CASRNRDSEKLFF. Written as DNA, the CDR3 is TGTGCCAGCAGGAACAGGGACAGTGAAAAACTGTTTTTT.

This chain uses TRBV28 with TRBJ1-1; no definite D call. Trimming cost V 6 bases and J 0 bases, with 14 bases left between them. Per germline, CDR1 MDHEN and CDR2 SYDVKM. This CDR3 has 15 residues. Written as DNA, the CDR3 is TGTGCCAGCAGCCATGCCGGCACGGTGAACACTGAAGCTTTCTTT. It encodes CASSHAGTVNTEAFF.

The chain joins TRBV4-1 to TRBJ1-5, with a tentative D call TRBD1 (6 bases). Germline values: CDR1 MGHRA, CDR2 YSYEKL. Trimming shortened V by 1 base and J by 3 bases, and 13 bases separated the two germline ends. The length of the CDR3 is 16 residues. CDR3 amino acids: CASSQVGRDINQPQHF. The CDR3 DNA is TGCGCCAGCAGCCAAGTAGGCCGGGACATCAATCAGCCCCAGCATTTT.

The gene calls are TRBV28 and TRBJ1-3; 8 positions match TRBD1. The trim removed 5 bases at V and 0 bases at J, leaving 3 bases unmatched. The CDR3 consists of 15 residues. Germline V lookup: CDR1 MDHEN, CDR2 SYDVKM. The CDR3 sequence: CASSGQGPSGNTIYF. CDR3 sequence (DNA): TGTGCCAGCAGTGGACAGGGCCCCTCTGGAAACACCATATATTTT.

In the case of this clone: Given a much more abundant clone one base away, this may be a read error. The chain carries TRBV11-2 and TRBJ2-5, with D hard to call. The J call may be wrong; the DNA end is better matched by TRBJ2-7. Germline V gene sequence: CDR1 SGHAT, CDR2 FQNNGV. The CDR3 is 11 amino acids. The CDR3 DNA sequence: TGTGCCAGCAGCGAGAACTACGAGCAGTACTTC. Translated, it gives CASSENYEQYF.

This sequence joins TRBV5-1 and TRBJ1-5, with D possibly being TRBD1 (6 bases). Germline V gene lookup returns CDR1 SGHRS and CDR2 YFSETQ. The length of the CDR3 is 15 residues. V shed 3 bases and J shed 11 bases, with 21 bases lying between them. The CDR3 reads CASSSEPGGEIAQHF. CDR3 nucleotides: TGCGCCAGCAGCTCGGAACCGGGGGGCGAAATAGCCCAGCATTTT.

The chain joins TRBV30 to TRBJ1-5; weak D call: TRBD1 (5 bases). Trimming cost V 5 bases and J 7 bases, with 15 bases left between them. Germline values: CDR1 GTSNPN, CDR2 SVGIG (reference sequence). This CDR3 comprises 13 residues. CDR3 sequence: CAWAVGGEQPQHF. For the CDR3, the DNA is TGTGCCTGGGCTGTTGGGGGGGAACAGCCCCAGCATTTT.

This chain uses TRBV23-1 with TRBJ2-4; 16 nucleotides line up with TRBD2. TRBV23-1 is designated an ORF whose function remains uncertain. CDR3 length equals 20 residues. Trimming cost V 9 bases and J 0 bases; bases outside gene matches: 14. The CDR3 DNA reads as TGCGCCAGTCCCGTTCCCGGGACTAGCGGGGGGGTTCTAGCCAAAAACATTCAGTACTTC. Amino acids: CASPVPGTSGGVLAKNIQYF.

The rearrangement joins TRBV6-5 to TRBJ2-7, with D uncertain. This CDR3 is 16 amino acids long. The ends were cut back, 0 bases at V and 0 bases at J, with 12 bases in the middle. From germline, CDR1 is MNHEY and CDR2 SVGAGI. For the CDR3, the DNA is TGTGCCAGCAGTTACTCTATGGCCGGAAGCTCCTACGAGCAGTACTTC. It specifies CASSYSMAGSSYEQYF.

The J gene is TRBJ2-5, the V gene TRBV5-1, with 7 bases identical to TRBD2. CDR3 length equals 19 residues. The trim removed 3 bases at V and 5 bases at J, leaving 22 bases unmatched. Germline V gene data show CDR1 as SGHRS and CDR2 as YFSETQ. The CDR3 loop reads CASSSPAGRREQLVETQYF. The DNA for the CDR3 is TGCGCCAGCAGCTCCCCCGCGGGACGGCGGGAGCAGCTGGTGGAGACCCAGTACTTC.

CDR3 DNA: TGCGCCAGCAGCTTCGGGACGGGAAACTCCTACGAGCAGTACTTC. It is translated as CASSFGTGNSYEQYF. The chain has TRBV4-1 and TRBJ2-7; D is tentatively TRBD1 or TRBD2 (5 bases each). Trimming cost V 5 bases and J 0 bases, with 14 bases left between them. This CDR3 region has 15 residues. Germline V gene data show CDR1 as MGHRA and CDR2 as YSYEKL.

The chain employs TRBV5-1 and TRBJ1-6; the D is unclear. V was pared by 0 bases and J by 9 bases, with 7 bases between. Germline V lookup: CDR1 SGHRS, CDR2 YFSETQ. CDR3 length: 13 residues. The CDR3 sequence: CASSLGGGSPLHF. Written as DNA, the CDR3 is TGCGCCAGCAGCTTGGGAGGCGGTTCACCCCTCCACTTT.

In the case of this clone: The germline gene is not matched at one end of the junction; a read error may be the cause. For the CDR3, the DNA is TGTGCCAGCAGCTCCCTTAGCGCAGGTAGCGGGGTCTTC. It specifies CASSSLSAGSGVF. The chain carries TRBV7-2 and TRBJ2-1, with 8 nucleotides matching TRBD2. Germline V gives CDR1 SGHTA, CDR2 FQGNSA. The CDR3 is 13 residues long.